The clone carrying this TCR beta chain was counted many times. Its antigen is unidentified. Molecular barcoded adaptors covering alpha/delta and beta/gamma chains were used on roughly 400 ng RNA. TCRdb independently ran MiXCR on the reads; one entry per CDR3 protein. The sample lists fewer than 90,000 distinct CDR3 sequences, around an eighth occurring once. Sampling of bone marrow took place during active disease in every patient. The sample comes from a study of read filtering for tumor transcriptome and immune sequencing. The wider study: After DNase treatment, RNA was made into whole-transcriptome libraries. RNA-seq yielded only about 75 to 1,400 TCR reads, IR-seq about 3.5 to 10.27 million.

Study-level results: Correlation between methods rose after single-read clonotypes were removed.

V was cut by 6 bases and J by 4 bases, with 10 bases left in between. The CDR3 runs to 12 residues. CDR1 and CDR2 (germline): SQVTM, ANQGSEA. The specimen sequenced was a population of CD138-negative cells sorted from bone marrow. This sequence originates from a donor aged 40 or older with multiple myeloma. The V and J genes are TRBV29-1 and TRBJ1-5; D gene unclear. CDR3 residues: CSVRDPNQPQHF. CDR3 in DNA: TGCAGCGTCCGGGATCCAAATCAGCCCCAGCATTTT.